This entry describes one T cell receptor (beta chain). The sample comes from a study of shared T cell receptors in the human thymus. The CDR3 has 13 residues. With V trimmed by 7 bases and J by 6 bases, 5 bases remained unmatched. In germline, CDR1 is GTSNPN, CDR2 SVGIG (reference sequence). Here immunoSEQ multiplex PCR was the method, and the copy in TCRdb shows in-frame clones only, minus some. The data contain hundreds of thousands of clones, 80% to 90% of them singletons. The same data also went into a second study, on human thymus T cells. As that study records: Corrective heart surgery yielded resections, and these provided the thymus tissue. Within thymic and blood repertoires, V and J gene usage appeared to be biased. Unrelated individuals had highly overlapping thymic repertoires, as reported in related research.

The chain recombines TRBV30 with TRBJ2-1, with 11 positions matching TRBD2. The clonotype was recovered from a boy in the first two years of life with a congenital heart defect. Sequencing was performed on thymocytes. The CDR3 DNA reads TGTGCCTTCCAGACTAGCGGGGTCAATGAGCAGTTCTTC. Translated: CAFQTSGVNEQFF.